This is a list of T cell receptor beta chains from one sample in a study of T cell repertoires in cytomegalovirus infection. These TCRs are of unknown antigen specificity. Each CDR3 protein gets one entry after TCRdb re-called the reads with MiXCR. This table has about 480,000 distinct CDR3 sequences, around 35% appearing once. The source was cultured PBMCs, collected from culture after CMV antigen stimulation. These receptor sequences come from a human donor in good health (CMV status not recorded). Some clones in this sample may be carry-over from other donors' samples. CDR3s include the opening cysteine and the closing phenylalanine or tryptophan. The D gene is left open where the match is weak. Rows may omit the clone size; those that give it use once, few, many or a size class.

V,length,J,size,D,CDR3,DNA
TRBV4-1,15,TRBJ2-7,NA,NA,CASSQVVASSYEQYF,TGCGCCAGCAGCCAAGTGGTAGCGAGCTCCTACGAGCAGTACTTC
TRBV12-3/TRBV12-4,14,TRBJ1-2,few,NA,CASSLANRANGYTF,TGTGCCAGCAGTTTAGCAAATAGGGCGAATGGCTACACCTTC
TRBV2,15,TRBJ2-3,few,TRBD2,CASSPSGIGKDTQYF,TGTGCCAGCAGTCCTAGCGGGATCGGTAAAGATACGCAGTATTTT
TRBV6-1,15,TRBJ2-3,NA,TRBD1,CASSARTGGRDTQYF,TGTGCCAGCAGTGCGAGGACAGGAGGACGGGATACGCAGTATTTT
TRBV6-2/TRBV6-3,14,TRBJ2-1,NA,NA,CASSLRWGASEQFF,TGTGCCAGCAGCCTCCGGTGGGGCGCCAGTGAGCAGTTCTTC
TRBV29-1,14,TRBJ2-1,NA,NA,CSVEGGLSYNEQFF,TGCAGCGTCGAAGGGGGTCTCTCCTACAATGAGCAGTTCTTC
TRBV28,17,TRBJ2-1,NA,NA,CASSKDWRVNTYNEQFF,TGTGCCAGCAGCAAGGACTGGCGGGTGAACACCTACAATGAGCAGTTCTTC
TRBV7-2,15,TRBJ2-7,NA,TRBD2,CASSLGPGLALEQYF,TGTGCCAGCAGCTTAGGACCGGGACTAGCTCTCGAGCAGTACTTC
TRBV29-1,12,TRBJ2-3,NA,NA,CSVSTGADTQYF,TGCAGCGTTTCTACGGGAGCTGATACGCAGTATTTT
TRBV28,12,TRBJ2-3,NA,NA,CASLLRTGTQYF,TGTGCCAGCCTACTGCGGACGGGTACGCAGTATTTT
TRBV27,11,TRBJ2-7,once,NA,CARTPGHEQYF,TGTGCCAGGACTCCGGGCCACGAGCAGTACTTC
TRBV5-1,15,TRBJ2-7,NA,NA,CASSLGRDQNYEQYF,TGCGCCAGCAGCTTGGGACGGGACCAGAACTACGAGCAGTACTTC
TRBV7-6,12,TRBJ2-1,NA,TRBD2,CASRKGGTRSFF,TGTGCCAGCAGGAAGGGGGGGACTAGATCGTTCTTC
TRBV20-1,15,TRBJ2-1,NA,TRBD2,CSALKTSGSVYEQFF,TGCAGTGCCTTGAAGACTAGCGGGAGTGTTTATGAGCAGTTCTTC
TRBV30,15,TRBJ1-1,NA,NA,CAWSVPRLGRTEAFF,TGTGCCTGGAGTGTACCCAGACTGGGTCGGACTGAAGCTTTCTTT
TRBV19,16,TRBJ2-1,NA,NA,CASSIVASEPYNEQFF,TGTGCCAGTAGTATAGTGGCTAGCGAGCCCTACAATGAGCAGTTCTTC
TRBV28,14,TRBJ2-7,few,NA,CASSARGGPYEQYF,TGTGCCAGCAGTGCCCGGGGCGGCCCCTACGAGCAGTACTTC
TRBV11-2,15,TRBJ1-2,few,NA,CASSLGSPVSYGYTF,TGTGCCAGCAGCTTAGGGTCGCCAGTCTCCTATGGCTACACCTTC
TRBV28,14,TRBJ2-1,NA,NA,CASSYPFRNNEQFF,TGTGCCAGCAGTTACCCATTTCGGAACAATGAGCAGTTCTTC
TRBV12-3/TRBV12-4,15,TRBJ2-1,NA,NA,CASSLGTHDHNEQFF,TGTGCCAGCAGCCTCGGGACCCACGATCATAATGAGCAGTTCTTC
TRBV7-2,14,TRBJ2-1,NA,NA,CASSLRDLYNEQFF,TGTGCCAGCAGCTTAAGGGACCTCTACAATGAGCAGTTCTTC
TRBV9,17,TRBJ2-1,NA,TRBD2,CASSVALTSGTYNEQFF,TGTGCCAGCAGCGTAGCTCTAACTAGCGGCACTTACAATGAGCAGTTCTTC
TRBV5-8,13,TRBJ1-2,many,TRBD1,CASSRTGQHGYTF,TGTGCCAGCAGCCGTACGGGACAGCATGGCTACACCTTC
TRBV5-4,15,TRBJ2-1,NA,TRBD2,CASSQASGRNGEQFF,TGTGCCAGCAGCCAAGCTAGCGGGAGAAACGGTGAGCAGTTCTTC
TRBV6-5,14,TRBJ2-7,NA,TRBD2,CASSRSSGINEQYF,TGTGCCAGCAGTCGAAGTAGCGGGATCAACGAGCAGTACTTC
TRBV19,14,TRBJ1-6,few,NA,CASSMAALNSPLHF,TGTGCCAGTAGTATGGCGGCTTTAAATTCACCCCTCCACTTT
TRBV7-8,15,TRBJ1-6,NA,TRBD1,CASSLQGQGNSPLHF,TGTGCCAGCAGCTTACAGGGACAGGGGAATTCACCCCTCCACTTT
TRBV5-1,15,TRBJ2-2,NA,NA,CASSLGQTVAGELFF,TGCGCCAGCAGCTTAGGACAGACTGTGGCCGGGGAGCTGTTTTTT
TRBV7-2,16,TRBJ2-2,NA,TRBD2,CASTGGLARLAGELFF,TGTGCCAGCACCGGAGGACTAGCGCGATTGGCGGGGGAGCTGTTTTTT
TRBV7-9,14,TRBJ2-7,NA,NA,CASSLYVGGDGSYF,TGTGCCAGCAGCTTATACGTGGGTGGTGATGGCTCCTACTTC
TRBV6-5,15,TRBJ1-2,NA,TRBD1,CASRPDRGRLYGYTF,TGTGCCAGCAGACCGGACAGGGGGCGGCTCTATGGCTACACCTTC
TRBV10-3,15,TRBJ2-3,NA,NA,CAISDGGESTDTQYF,TGTGCCATCAGTGACGGCGGGGAGAGCACAGATACGCAGTATTTT
TRBV5-6,11,TRBJ2-7,few,NA,CASSLGAQWYF,TGTGCCAGCAGCCTAGGAGCCCAATGGTACTTC
TRBV7-2,16,TRBJ1-4,NA,NA,CASSLNRAGIGEKLFF,TGTGCCAGCAGCTTAAATCGTGCCGGGATTGGTGAAAAACTGTTTTTT
TRBV19,13,TRBJ1-2,NA,NA,CASSFLVSYGYTF,TGTGCCAGTAGTTTTCTAGTCAGCTATGGCTACACCTTC
TRBV14,20,TRBJ2-3,NA,NA,CASSQDLGTYLLRSTDTQYF,TGTGCCAGCAGCCAAGATCTCGGGACATACCTCCTCCGTAGCACAGATACGCAGTATTTT
TRBV7-2,15,TRBJ2-3,many,NA,CASRTTGGSGQTQYF,TGTGCCAGCAGAACGACAGGCGGGAGTGGTCAAACGCAGTATTTT
TRBV7-2,13,TRBJ1-1,few,NA,CASSLAVGTEAFF,TGTGCCAGCAGCTTAGCCGTAGGGACTGAAGCTTTCTTT
TRBV12-3/TRBV12-4,13,TRBJ1-1,once,NA,CASSLLWGTEAFF,TGTGCCAGCAGTTTATTATGGGGCACTGAAGCTTTCTTT
TRBV7-6,15,TRBJ2-7,NA,TRBD2,CASSLLAGDLHEQYF,TGTGCCAGCAGCTTATTAGCGGGAGATCTCCACGAGCAGTACTTC
TRBV19,15,TRBJ2-2,few,TRBD2,CATCRARGYTGELFF,TGTGCCACCTGTCGGGCGCGGGGGTATACCGGGGAGCTGTTTTTT
TRBV27,19,TRBJ1-6,NA,NA,CASKRKQTAGSSYNSPLHF,TGTGCCAGCAAACGGAAACAGACGGCGGGGAGCTCCTATAATTCACCCCTCCACTTT
TRBV27,15,TRBJ2-2,few,TRBD2,CASSLGPSGLVELFF,TGTGCCAGCAGTTTAGGGCCTAGCGGGCTGGTGGAGCTGTTTTTT
TRBV7-9,15,TRBJ2-2,NA,NA,CASSARDQLTGELFF,TGTGCCAGCAGCGCAAGGGACCAACTTACCGGGGAGCTGTTTTTT
TRBV2,13,TRBJ2-1,many,NA,CASSALGISQQFF,TGTGCCAGCAGCGCCCTTGGGATCAGTCAGCAGTTCTTC
TRBV6-6,15,TRBJ2-3,few,NA,CASSRITTSTDTQYF,TGTGCCAGCAGTAGAATCACGACTAGCACAGATACGCAGTATTTT
TRBV6-1,14,TRBJ1-1,few,NA,CASTPSTGNTEAFF,TGTGCCAGCACCCCTTCGACCGGGAACACTGAAGCTTTCTTT
TRBV7-3,19,TRBJ1-1,few,TRBD1,CASSLRGGTGYKGNTEAFF,TGTGCCAGCAGCTTAAGAGGGGGGACAGGGTATAAGGGGAACACTGAAGCTTTCTTT
TRBV7-2,14,TRBJ2-7,many,TRBD2,CASSRVAGEGEQYF,TGTGCCAGCAGCCGGGTAGCGGGAGAGGGCGAGCAGTACTTC
TRBV27,15,TRBJ1-1,NA,NA,CASSGQGAWATEAFF,TGTGCCAGCAGTGGGCAGGGTGCATGGGCCACTGAAGCTTTCTTT
TRBV30,12,TRBJ1-1,few,NA,CAWSDILTEAFF,TGTGCCTGGAGTGACATACTCACTGAAGCTTTCTTT
TRBV27,14,TRBJ2-1,few,NA,CASSLSSLYNEQFF,TGTGCCAGCAGTTTAAGTTCGCTTTACAATGAGCAGTTCTTC
TRBV12-3/TRBV12-4,15,TRBJ1-5,NA,NA,CASSSLGYSNQPQHF,TGTGCCAGCAGTTCATTGGGGTACAGCAATCAGCCCCAGCATTTT
TRBV7-9,17,TRBJ2-7,NA,TRBD1,CASSLGQGAKWDDEQYF,TGTGCCAGCAGCTTGGGACAGGGGGCAAAATGGGATGACGAGCAGTACTTC
TRBV19,16,TRBJ2-6,few,NA,CASSTGASSGANVLTF,TGTGCCAGTAGTACCGGCGCGAGCTCTGGGGCCAACGTCCTGACTTTC